A single TCR beta chain is shown here with its context. Per the original methods: Estimation of nucleated cell counts relied on the amplification of reference gene primers. Measured with immunoSEQ multiplex PCR; TCRdb has only the in-frame clones, and not every one. V, J and clone size reflect that table, while D and trimming were determined from the DNA. The repertoire consists of around 230,000 clones, with 81% occurring once and the leading ten covering 7.9%. These data come from a study of blood T cell repertoires in COVID-19. Study-level background: Sites in the United States, Italy and Spain provided acute and convalescent COVID-19 samples. PBMCs, B-cell-depleted T cells, or T cells provided the cDNA or gDNA that made up the material.

V lost 2 bases and J 2 bases, leaving 9 bases between the germline ends. Germline assignment: CDR1 SGHTA and CDR2 FQGNSA. The CDR3 totals 14 residues. This sequence originates from a woman of 80 years or more with acute or convalescent COVID-19. The sample comprised peripheral blood. The rearrangement links TRBV7-2 to TRBJ2-5, with a tentative D call TRBD1 (5 bases). This CDR3 is CASSLWGLQETQYF. CDR3 sequence (DNA): TGTGCCAGCAGCTTATGGGGCTTACAAGAGACCCAGTACTTC.